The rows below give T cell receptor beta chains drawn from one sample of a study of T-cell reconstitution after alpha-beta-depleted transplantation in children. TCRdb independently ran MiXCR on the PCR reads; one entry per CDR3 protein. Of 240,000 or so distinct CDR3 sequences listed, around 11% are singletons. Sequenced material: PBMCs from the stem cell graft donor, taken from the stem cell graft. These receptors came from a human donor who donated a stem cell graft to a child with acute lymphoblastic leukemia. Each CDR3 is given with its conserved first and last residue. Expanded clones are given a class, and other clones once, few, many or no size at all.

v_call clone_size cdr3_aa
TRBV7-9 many CASTLGSGTSTDTQYF
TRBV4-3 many CASSQRTGTDTQYF
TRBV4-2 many CASSQDRGNTIYF
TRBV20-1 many CSAGTPSSYNEQFF
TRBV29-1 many CSVLRGESYEQYF
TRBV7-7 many CASSLAQGTGELFF
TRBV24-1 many CATSDPGLAGGPPDTQYF
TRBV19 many CASSLNPSGHSYNEQFF
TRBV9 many CASSVGDSGDEQYF
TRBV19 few CASSRGETEAFF
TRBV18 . CASSPRAGDQETQYF
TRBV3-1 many CASSQERQLRAGELFF
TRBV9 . CASSVEGLAGGGDEQFF
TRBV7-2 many CASSRDTNTGELFF
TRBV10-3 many CAISGAGEAYNEQFF
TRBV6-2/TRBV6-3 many CASSQDGGAYNEQFF
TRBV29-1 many CSVEKRISSHTDTQYF
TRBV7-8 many CASSLGGLAVDTQYF
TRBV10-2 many CASSDSGDRADNEQFF
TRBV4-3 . CASSQDRNGELFF
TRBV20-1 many CSARMSMNTEAFF
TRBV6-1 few CASRVSGRNEQFF
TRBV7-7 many CASSPRTSGITDTQYF
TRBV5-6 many CASSLRQDLMLEQFF
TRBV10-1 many CASSESPSPTDTQYF
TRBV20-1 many CSAGGQGGRSNQPQHF
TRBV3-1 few CASSQTVATQYF
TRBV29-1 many CSVGKDGLSGANVLTF
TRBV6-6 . CASAGTLGHEQYF
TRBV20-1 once CSATRYHEQFF
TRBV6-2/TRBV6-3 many CASSYLGRLGEQYF
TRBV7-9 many CASTWDMNTEAFF
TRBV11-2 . CASSLGLYRAGGFDEQFF
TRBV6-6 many CASIQGETQYF
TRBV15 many CATSPGVGGGIETQYF
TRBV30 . CAWSVWRMNTEAFF
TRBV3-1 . CASSPGVHTEAFF